A single sample gave rise to the 14 T cell receptor beta chains below, sequenced in a study of regulatory T cells in long-lasting Graves disease. In building TCR beta libraries, iRepertoire HTBI primers were used together with Arm-PCR of CDR3 regions. TCRdb ran MiXCR on the multiplex PCR reads and lists one entry per CDR3 protein. In the table there are 450,000 to 600,000 distinct CDR3 sequences, 15% to 20% of which are singletons. Time point here: newly diagnosed GD, antithyroid drugs for less than 3 months. There was RNA extracted from PBMCs, and the TCR library was made from it. These data were also filed under a second study, of T cells in Graves' hyperthyroidism and ophthalmopathy.

The sample was peripheral blood mononuclear cells (PBMCs), taken at new diagnosis, from a patient treated with antithyroid drugs. These TCRs come from a man aged 35 to 55 with Graves disease.

This clonotype was found many times. This chain uses TRBV19 with TRBJ2-3; 8 bases line up with TRBD1. This CDR3 is built from 17 residues. CDR1 is LNHDA, CDR2 SQIVND, per germline (reference sequence). V trimming: 4 bases; J trimming: 1 base; junction bases outside the gene matches: 10. The CDR3 coding sequence is TGTGCCAGTAGTAGCAGGGGGCGCCCCGAAGGCACAGATACGCAGTATTTT. Translation gives CASSSRGRPEGTDTQYF. Variable domain in full (rest from reference TRBV19 and TRBJ2-3): DGGITQSPKYLFRKEGQNVTLSCEQNLNHDAMYWYRQDPGQGLRLIYYSQIVNDFQKGDIAEGYSVSREKKESFPLTVTSAQKNPTAFYLCASSSRGRPEGTDTQYFGPGTRLTVL.

This clonotype was recorded many times. The chain links TRBV28 to TRBJ2-5, with D possibly being TRBD1 or TRBD2 (6 bases each). The CDR3 is 15 amino acids. Germline assignment: CDR1 MDHEN and CDR2 SYDVKM. Trimming removed 5 bases at V and 4 bases at J, with 17 bases between. Written as DNA, the CDR3 is TGTGCCAGCAGTCCCATGAGAGGGGGAGGAGAGACCCAGTACTTC. It specifies CASSPMRGGGETQYF.

This clonotype was detected many times. The chain joins TRBV28 to TRBJ2-2, with D uncertain. V was clipped by 7 bases and J by 0 bases, with 12 bases between them. There are 15 residues in the CDR3. Germline CDR1 reads MDHEN; CDR2 reads SYDVKM. CDR3 DNA: TGTGCCAGCAAAGTGACACCCACGAACACCGGGGAGCTGTTTTTT. Translating gives CASKVTPTNTGELFF.

This clonotype was recorded many times. The chain uses TRBV18 and TRBJ2-5, with 7 bases fitting TRBD1. This CDR3 has 14 residues. Germline V gene sequence: CDR1 KGHSH, CDR2 LQKENI. The V and J ends lost 3 bases and 2 bases, in that order; junction bases with no gene match: 3. The CDR3 sequence is CASSPGDSQETQYF. In DNA, the CDR3 is TGTGCCAGCTCACCGGGGGACAGTCAAGAGACCCAGTACTTC.

This clonotype was picked up a small number of times. The genes are TRBV18 and TRBJ2-1; either TRBD1 or TRBD2 may fit D (5 bases each). Per the germline V gene, CDR1 is KGHSH and CDR2 is LQKENI. Trimming cost V 3 bases and J 3 bases, with 12 bases left between them. The CDR3 has 15 residues. CDR3 region: CASSPGVLDYNEQFF. As DNA, the CDR3 is TGTGCCAGCTCACCGGGGGTCTTGGACTACAATGAGCAGTTCTTC.

This clonotype was observed a handful of times. The chain is built from TRBV9 and TRBJ2-5, with TRBD2 identical over 9 bases. The CDR3 is made up of 18 amino acids. Germline trimming cut 2 bases from V and 4 bases from J; bases unmatched to any gene: 15. In germline, CDR1 is SGDLS, CDR2 YYNGEE. CDR3 bases: TGTGCCAGCAGCGTTGGGCTAGCGGGATATAGGATCCGAGAGACCCAGTACTTC. Its protein product is CASSVGLAGYRIRETQYF.

The chain couples TRBV20-1 to TRBJ2-3; possibly TRBD2 for D (6 bases). This CDR3 contains 14 residues. The V gene's germline CDR1 is DFQATT and CDR2 SNEGSKA (reference sequence). With 3 bases removed from V and 5 bases from J, the gap between germline ends came to 15 bases. CDR3: CSASGGVGEDTQYF. In DNA form, the CDR3 reads TGCAGTGCTAGTGGCGGGGTTGGAGAAGATACGCAGTATTTT.

The chain links TRBV20-1 to TRBJ2-5; 7 bases line up with TRBD2. Trimming at V came to 3 bases and at J to 9 bases, leaving 7 bases not matched to a gene. Germline loops: CDR1 DFQATT, CDR2 SNEGSKA (reference sequence). The CDR3 is made up of 12 amino acids. CDR3: CSARTGREAQYF. CDR3 nucleotide sequence: TGCAGTGCTAGGACGGGTCGGGAGGCCCAGTACTTC.

This clonotype was detected a few times. The CDR3 here is CASSIVGQAQGEQYF. In DNA form, the CDR3 reads TGTGCCAGTAGTATAGTTGGACAGGCCCAAGGCGAGCAGTACTTC. The chain has TRBV19 and TRBJ2-7, with 7 bases identical to TRBD1. Germline V gene data show CDR1 as LNHDA and CDR2 as SQIVND (reference sequence). V dropped 1 base and J dropped 6; count of bases not matched to a gene: 9. The CDR3 has 15 amino acids.

This clonotype came up a few times. The chain links TRBV5-5 to TRBJ1-5; D unresolved. Trimming took off 4 bases at V and 11 bases at J, with 13 bases between the two ends. The CDR3 spans 12 residues. Germline V gene sequence: CDR1 SGHKS, CDR2 YYEKEE (reference sequence). The CDR3 sequence: CASSTMVPSQHF. DNA for the CDR3: TGTGCCAGCAGCACCATGGTCCCGTCCCAGCATTTT.

This clonotype was counted at least ten times. The V gene is TRBV5-1, the J gene TRBJ2-7, with a weak D call TRBD1 (6 bases). Germline CDR1 reads SGHRS; CDR2 reads YFSETQ. V was cut by 0 bases and J by 1 base, with 14 bases left in between. The CDR3 is made up of 16 amino acids. CDR3 in DNA: TGCGCCAGCAGCTTGGACCCTTCGAGGGGGTCCTACGAGCAGTACTTC. It encodes CASSLDPSRGSYEQYF.

This clonotype has a handful of counts. The J gene is TRBJ2-1, the V gene TRBV12-3 or TRBV12-4; 13 bases map to TRBD2. V shed 5 bases and J 5 bases; nucleotides not matched to a gene: 6. This CDR3 is built from 16 residues. The CDR3 DNA is TGTGCCAGCAGTGATACTAGCGGGAGGGTAAACAATGAGCAGTTCTTC. Encoded protein: CASSDTSGRVNNEQFF.

At least ten counts were recorded for this clonotype. The chain employs TRBV11-3 and TRBJ2-1; D is ambiguous. The DNA matches TRBJ2-3 better at its end, which makes the J call doubtful. This CDR3 contains 14 residues. In germline, CDR1 is SGHNT, CDR2 YENEEA. The CDR3, as DNA: TGTGCCAGCAGCGCATTGGCCCAAGATACTACGCAGTATTTT. Protein sequence: CASSALAQDTTQYF.

This clonotype was seen more than once but under ten times. The J gene is TRBJ1-2, the V gene TRBV15; 7 bases are a match to TRBD1. V lost 0 bases to trimming and J lost 8 bases; unmatched junction nucleotides: 15. CDR1 is LNHNV and CDR2 is YYDKDF in the germline V gene (reference sequence). This CDR3 contains 17 residues. Here the CDR3 DNA reads TGTGCCACCAGCAGAGATCCCCCGGGACAGTTAGCGGGGGGCTACACCTTC. Translated, it gives CATSRDPPGQLAGGYTF.